The table lists the clone carrying this TCR beta chain with a few counts. Its antigen is unknown. The sample has other DNA sequences that encode this CDR3 too. These data come from a study of beta chain features in type 1 diabetes. Overall study results and limits: PCR might pick shorter templates more often, in the same way for patients and controls. In all four CD4+ subsets, TCRB CDR3 length was significantly, moderately reduced in type 1 diabetes.

Expressed TCRB transcripts were sequenced because the entire RNA isolate underwent reverse transcription. Clones were read by immunoSEQ multiplex PCR, and TCRdb kept only the in-frame ones, dropping some. The sample consists of under 450,000 clones, around 13% of them appearing once. The specimen was naive CD4+ T cells from blood. The origin of this receptor is a man aged 30-40 years in good health.

As DNA, the CDR3 is TGTGCCAGCAGCTTGGCAGGGAACACTGAAGCTTTCTTT. This gives the protein CASSLAGNTEAFF. V usage is TRBV5-4 and J usage is TRBJ1-1; D unresolved. Germline assignment: CDR1 SGHNT and CDR2 YYREEE (reference sequence). The CDR3 sequence is 13 residues long. The V end was cut by 0 bases, the J end by 1 base, with 4 bases between.